This T cell receptor beta chain is from a study of OX40 agonist ivuxolimab in advanced cancers. On the study more broadly: The study treated patients with ivuxolimab, an agonistic anti-OX40 (CD134) antibody. The group had a mean age of 60 years, ranged from 23 to 79, and was 82.7% male. Patients enrolled in dose escalation were diagnosed with hepatocellular carcinoma, melanoma, renal cell or head and neck cancer.

In germline, CDR1 is MNHEY, CDR2 SMNVEV (reference sequence). V gave up 2 bases and J gave up 0 bases, with 7 bases separating them. CDR3 size: 14 residues. TCRdb's table, derived via immunoSEQ multiplex PCR, lists solely in-frame clones and lacks some. This table has about 45,000 clones, roughly nine tenths appearing once. Exclusion applied to patients with autoimmune disease history or systemic immunosuppression. The source of this sequence is an adult with an advanced solid tumor such as melanoma, head and neck, liver or kidney cancer. The specimen comprised CD4+ or CD8+ T cells sorted from blood, sampled in a trial of the OX40 agonist ivuxolimab. The V call is TRBV27, the J call TRBJ2-5, with D unresolved. CDR3 sequence reads: CASSLHPYQETQYF. CDR3 DNA: TGTGCCAGCAGTTTACACCCCTACCAAGAGACCCAGTACTTC.